A single sample gave rise to the 7 T cell receptor beta chains below, sequenced in a study of spatial heterogeneity in lung cancer. This sample's time point: sample taken at primary tumor resection. Whole RNA obtained from tumor, nontumor lung or frozen PBMC underwent sequencing without sorting. TCRdb used MiXCR to reprocess the 5' RACE reads, holding one entry per CDR3 protein. The sample consists of tens of thousands of distinct CDR3 sequences, less than 5.5% of them appearing once. Sample: PBMCs, taken at surgery. The receptors stem from a female donor with early-stage non-small cell lung cancer.

This clonotype was detected ten times or more. The chain uses TRBV4-3 and TRBJ2-7; 7 bases map to TRBD2. From germline, CDR1 is LGHNA and CDR2 YSLEER. The CDR3 has 17 residues. The V and J ends lost 1 base and 1 base, in that order; junction bases with no gene match: 10. The chain's CDR3 is CASSQGGAGAPSYEQYF. The CDR3 DNA reads as TGCGCCAGCAGCCAAGGGGGTGCGGGAGCTCCTTCCTACGAGCAGTACTTC.

This clonotype was found many times. This chain connects TRBV11-2 to TRBJ2-7; D is ambiguous. Germline V gene sequence: CDR1 SGHAT, CDR2 FQNNGV. The V and J ends lost 3 bases and 5 bases respectively, with 17 bases between them. CDR3 size: 15 residues. Here the CDR3 reads CASSLDTGYYDEQYF. CDR3 DNA: TGTGCCAGCAGCTTGGATACGGGCTATTACGACGAGCAGTACTTC.

This clonotype appeared many times. The CDR3 sequence: CASSQDGAYGYTF. CDR3 sequence (DNA): TGTGCCAGCAGCCAAGACGGGGCCTATGGCTACACCTTC. This rearrangement joins TRBV6-6 to TRBJ1-2, with D tentatively TRBD1 (5 bases). The CDR3 is made up of 13 amino acids. Per germline, CDR1 MNHNY and CDR2 SVGAGI (reference sequence). The V and J ends lost 6 bases and 4 bases respectively, with 12 bases between them.

This clonotype was seen at least ten times. The CDR3 DNA is TGTGCCAGCAGCTTAGGGAGCTATGAGCAGTTCTTC. Its translation is CASSLGSYEQFF. The chain recombines TRBV7-9 with TRBJ2-1; D unresolved. Germline CDR1 reads SEHNR; CDR2 reads FQNEAQ (reference sequence). The CDR3 is made up of 12 amino acids. Trimming stripped 1 base from V and 8 bases from J, with 6 bases between.

This clonotype was seen ten or more times. The chain combines TRBV27 with TRBJ1-1, with D perhaps matching TRBD1 (5 bases). The CDR3 spans 13 residues. Trimming removed 3 bases from V and 11 bases from J, with 16 bases in between. In germline, CDR1 is MNHEY, CDR2 SMNVEV (reference sequence). The CDR3 sequence: CASSFLSPREAFF. CDR3 DNA sequence: TGTGCCAGCAGTTTCTTAAGTCCCAGGGAGGCTTTCTTT.

This clonotype was seen many times. J is TRBJ2-1 and V is TRBV20-1; D may be TRBD2 (6 bases). Germline V CDR1 and CDR2: DFQATT, SNEGSKA (reference sequence). Trimming removed 1 base at V and 3 bases at J, with 10 bases between. The CDR3 is made up of 14 amino acids. The CDR3 bases are TGCAGTGCTAGAGCCGGGGGTATCTACAATGAGCAGTTCTTC. Protein sequence: CSARAGGIYNEQFF.

This clonotype was picked up many times. The chain has TRBV3-1 and TRBJ1-1; D ambiguous. Trimming stripped 0 bases from V and 6 bases from J, with 11 bases between. The CDR3 is 14 residues long. Per the germline V gene, CDR1 is LGHDT and CDR2 is YNNKEL (reference sequence). The DNA for the CDR3 is TGTGCCAGCAGCCAAGAACCCCCAGCGGCTGAAGCTTTCTTT. Its protein is CASSQEPPAAEAFF.